The 29 T cell receptor beta chains in this list originate from one sample, sequenced in a study of naive and memory T cell subsets. Whole-study results and caveats: Possibly reflecting memory cells re-expressing CD45RA, a few larger clonotypes occurred in naive repertoires, especially CD8.

The beta constant-region primer was an equimolar mix of two oligonucleotides covering TRBC1 and TRBC2. The ligated cDNA underwent four PCR rounds using SP2 and nested alpha and beta constant-region primers. TCRdb analysed the UMI-ligation and nested PCR reads with MiXCR anew, one entry per CDR3 protein. The table lists under 150,000 distinct CDR3 sequences, approximately 20% of them singletons. Their cognate antigens are unknown. The sample consisted of naive CD8+ T cells from blood. These receptors originate from a human donor in good health.

The genes are TRBV6-5 and TRBJ2-1, with D possibly matching TRBD1 (6 bases). CDR1 and CDR2 (germline): MNHEY, SVGAGI. V lost 1 base and J lost 8, with 12 bases in between. The CDR3 has 14 residues. CDR3 amino acids: CASSYLTGLDEQFF. In nucleotides, the CDR3 is TGTGCCAGCAGTTACTTGACAGGTTTGGATGAGCAGTTCTTC.

The chain has TRBV20-1 and TRBJ2-2; 8 bases line up with TRBD1. The CDR3 spans 15 residues. V trimming: 0 bases; J trimming: 5 bases; junction bases outside the gene matches: 5. Germline V lookup: CDR1 DFQATT, CDR2 SNEGSKA (reference sequence). The CDR3 DNA sequence: TGCAGTGCTAGAGATTGGACAGGGTTTACCGGGGAGCTGTTTTTT. Amino acids: CSARDWTGFTGELFF.

This clonotype was counted many times. This rearrangement joins TRBV29-1 to TRBJ1-2; D unclear. The CDR3 sequence is 11 residues long. Germline V gene lookup returns CDR1 SQVTM and CDR2 ANQGSEA. Trimming shortened V by 2 bases and J by 2 bases, and 3 bases separated the two germline ends. CDR3 region: CSVEQNYGYTF. CDR3 DNA sequence: TGCAGCGTTGAACAGAACTATGGCTACACCTTC.

The chain combines TRBV5-4 with TRBJ2-2; D is ambiguous. CDR3 length: 12 amino acids. Trimming cost V 7 bases and J 6 bases, with 10 bases left between them. Germline CDR1 is SGHNT and CDR2 is YYREEE (reference sequence). The CDR3 region has the DNA TGTGCCAGCTCCGCTCGGCCCGGGGAGCTGTTTTTT. It translates to CASSARPGELFF.

V and J are TRBV7-9 and TRBJ2-5, with D maybe TRBD1 (5 bases). This CDR3 spans 15 amino acids. V shed 4 bases and J shed 5 bases, with 17 bases lying between them. Germline CDR1 reads SEHNR; CDR2 reads FQNEAQ (reference sequence). The CDR3 DNA reads TGTGCCAGCAGCTCGTCAGCGCAGGGATGGGAGACCCAGTACTTC. Amino acids: CASSSSAQGWETQYF.

The table lists this clonotype with a few counts. The chain couples TRBV6-5 to TRBJ1-1; D is unresolved. CDR3 length: 14 amino acids. The V gene's germline CDR1 is MNHEY and CDR2 SVGAGI. V was cut by 1 base and J by 4 bases, with 10 bases left in between. The CDR3 nucleotides read TGTGCCAGCAGTTACTGGATTACGGGCACTGAAGCTTTCTTT. It codes for CASSYWITGTEAFF.

The rearrangement uses TRBV7-2 and TRBJ2-7; 10 bases match TRBD2. Germline V gives CDR1 SGHTA, CDR2 FQGNSA. CDR3 size: 16 residues. V lost 5 bases to trimming and J lost 2 bases; unmatched junction nucleotides: 9. The chain's CDR3 is CASSNGPGLATYEQYF. The CDR3 nucleotides are TGTGCCAGCAGCAACGGGCCGGGACTAGCGACCTACGAGCAGTACTTC. The full variable domain, rest sourced from reference TRBV7-2 and TRBJ2-7, is GAGVSQSPSNKVTEKGKDVELRCDPISGHTALYWYRQSLGQGLEFLIYFQGNSAPDKSGLPSDRFSAERTGGSVSTLTIQRTQQEDSAVYLCASSNGPGLATYEQYFGPGTRLTVT.

This clonotype was seen a handful of times. The V and J genes are TRBV27 and TRBJ1-1; D might be TRBD1 (5 bases). The CDR3 totals 14 residues. Germline lookup yields CDR1 MNHEY and CDR2 SMNVEV (reference sequence). Deletions cut 5 bases from V and 5 bases from J, with 15 bases between. The CDR3 nucleotides are TGTGCCAGCAGTATCCAGGGTTATGGAACTGAAGCTTTCTTT. Its protein is CASSIQGYGTEAFF.

This sequence joins TRBV6-5 and TRBJ2-1, with D possibly matching TRBD1 (6 bases). This CDR3 is 12 amino acids long. Trimming stripped 5 bases from V and 8 bases from J, with 10 bases between. Germline lookup yields CDR1 MNHEY and CDR2 SVGAGI. The CDR3 spells CASSKDSDEQFF. CDR3 DNA sequence: TGTGCCAGCAGTAAGGACAGCGATGAGCAGTTCTTC.

The chain employs TRBV27 and TRBJ1-5; 9 bases fit TRBD1. CDR1 MNHEY and CDR2 SMNVEV come from the germline V gene (reference sequence). CDR3 size: 15 residues. Germline trimming cut 3 bases from V and 5 bases from J; bases unmatched to any gene: 5. The CDR3 DNA is TGTGCCAGCAGTTTCGCGACAGGGGGAGATCAGCCCCAGCATTTT. Its protein product is CASSFATGGDQPQHF.

This clonotype was found a few times. This chain connects TRBV5-1 to TRBJ1-1; 8 positions agree with TRBD1. The junction had 7 bases not matched to a gene; V was cut back by 0 bases and J by 6 bases. This CDR3 has 15 residues. Germline assignment: CDR1 SGHRS and CDR2 YFSETQ. As DNA, the CDR3 is TGCGCCAGCAGCTTGGGCGACAGGGGTAGTGCTGAAGCTTTCTTT. This translates into CASSLGDRGSAEAFF.

This sequence joins TRBV29-1 and TRBJ2-2; TRBD2 matches 7 bases. There are 13 residues in the CDR3. With 6 bases clipped from V and 0 bases from J, the junction kept 1 base outside the gene matches. CDR1 SQVTM and CDR2 ANQGSEA come from the germline V gene. The DNA for the CDR3 is TGCAGCGTAGCGGGATCGAACACCGGGGAGCTGTTTTTT. Translation gives CSVAGSNTGELFF.

J is TRBJ2-1 and V is TRBV6-2 or TRBV6-3; 10 bases fit TRBD2. Germline V gene sequence: CDR1 MNHEY, CDR2 SVGEGT. The junction had 6 bases not matched to a gene; V was cut back by 6 bases and J by 4 bases. This CDR3 is 15 amino acids long. The CDR3 protein is CASSPGLAIYNEQFF. CDR3 bases: TGTGCCAGCAGCCCGGGACTAGCGATTTACAATGAGCAGTTCTTC.

This clonotype was recorded a few times. The chain uses TRBV6-1 and TRBJ2-7, with D maybe TRBD2 (6 bases). Trimming took off 7 bases at V and 7 bases at J, with 32 bases between the two ends. This CDR3 comprises 18 residues. Per the germline V gene, CDR1 is MNHNS and CDR2 is SASEGT. The CDR3 region is CASIYTFPPVRGGTEQYF. The CDR3 DNA follows: TGTGCCAGCATTTACACTTTTCCCCCTGTTAGGGGAGGCACAGAGCAGTACTTC.

This clonotype has just a few counts. V and J are TRBV19 and TRBJ1-1, with D unclear. The germline V and J ends were trimmed by 2 bases and 3 bases, with 7 bases remaining between them. CDR1 and CDR2 (germline): LNHDA, SQIVND (reference sequence). The CDR3 spans 13 residues. This CDR3 reads CASSIFRDTEAFF. The CDR3 DNA is TGTGCCAGTAGTATATTCAGAGACACTGAAGCTTTCTTT.

This clonotype has more than one count but fewer than ten. The chain has TRBV28 and TRBJ2-7, with D hard to call. The length of the CDR3 is 12 residues. V was cut by 4 bases and J by 6 bases, with 10 bases left in between. From germline, CDR1 is MDHEN and CDR2 SYDVKM. This CDR3 reads CASSSDHFEQYF. Written as DNA, the CDR3 is TGTGCCAGCAGTTCGGACCATTTCGAGCAGTACTTC.

This clonotype has a handful of counts. The chain carries TRBV28 and TRBJ2-7; D is possibly TRBD2 (5 bases). The V end lost 6 bases, the J end lost 2 bases, and 8 bases lay between the germline ends. This CDR3 region has 12 residues. CDR1 and CDR2 (germline): MDHEN, SYDVKM. The CDR3 DNA sequence: TGTGCCAGCAGCCGGGATGCCTACGAGCAGTACTTC. Its protein product is CASSRDAYEQYF.

This chain joins TRBV20-1 and TRBJ1-5; a possible D gene is TRBD1 (5 bases). The CDR3 runs 17 residues. V lost 6 bases to trimming and J lost 2 bases, with 23 bases between them. The germline V gene encodes CDR1 DFQATT and CDR2 SNEGSKA (reference sequence). The CDR3 region has the DNA TGCAGTGCCCACACGTTTCTGGGGGAGGGAGGCAATCAGCCCCAGCATTTT. Its translation is CSAHTFLGEGGNQPQHF.

The genes are TRBV12-3 or TRBV12-4 and TRBJ2-7; TRBD1 is a possible D gene (6 bases). V was cut by 8 bases and J by 4 bases, with 12 bases left in between. The CDR3 contains 12 residues. The CDR3 loop reads CASGQGQYEQYF. Here the CDR3 DNA reads TGTGCCAGCGGGCAGGGGCAATACGAGCAGTACTTC.

This sequence joins TRBV28 and TRBJ2-1; D call uncertain. The germline V and J ends were trimmed by 5 bases and 7 bases, with 9 bases remaining between them. CDR3 length equals 12 residues. The germline CDR1 and CDR2 sequences are MDHEN and SYDVKM. Written as DNA, the CDR3 is TGTGCCAGCAGTCCCACCATAAATGAGCAGTTCTTC. This encodes CASSPTINEQFF.

V gene TRBV7-9 combines with J gene TRBJ2-5; D unclear. The CDR3 spans 13 residues. Germline loops: CDR1 SEHNR, CDR2 FQNEAQ (reference sequence). Trimming shortened V by 2 bases and J by 2 bases, and 6 bases separated the two germline ends. As DNA, the CDR3 is TGTGCCAGCAGCTTATTTCCTCAAGAGACCCAGTACTTC. Amino acid sequence: CASSLFPQETQYF.

This clonotype appeared a few times. The chain joins TRBV12-5 to TRBJ1-6; 9 bases fit TRBD1. The junction had 7 bases not matched to a gene; V was cut back by 2 bases and J by 5 bases. The CDR3 runs 17 residues. Germline V gene data show CDR1 as LGHNT and CDR2 as FRNRAP. The CDR3 is CASGLTRTGEDNSPLHF. In DNA form, the CDR3 reads TGTGCTAGTGGTTTGACCCGGACAGGGGAGGATAATTCACCCCTCCACTTT. Using reference TRBV12-5 and TRBJ1-6 for the parts outside the CDR3, the full variable domain is DARVTQTPRHKVTEMGQEVTMRCQPILGHNTVFWYRQTMMQGLELLAYFRNRAPLDDSGMPKDRFSAEMPDATLATLKIQPSEPRDSAVYFCASGLTRTGEDNSPLHFGNGTRLTVT.

Only a few counts were recorded for this clonotype. V is TRBV4-1 and J is TRBJ2-3; 10 nucleotides match TRBD2. Germline lookup yields CDR1 MGHRA and CDR2 YSYEKL. CDR3 size: 16 residues. V was pared by 1 base and J by 3 bases, with 4 bases of the junction left unmatched. CDR3 loop: CASSQAAGGITDTQYF. The CDR3 DNA is TGCGCCAGCAGCCAAGCAGCGGGAGGGATAACAGATACGCAGTATTTT.

The sample holds a few counts of this clonotype. The CDR3 nucleotides read TGTGCCAGCAGCTGGAGGGACAGGGGGTTCGAGCAGTACTTC. Protein: CASSWRDRGFEQYF. This chain connects TRBV27 to TRBJ2-7, with 11 bases that match TRBD1. Losses at the gene ends were 6 bases for V and 6 bases for J; bases not matched to a gene: 7. Germline V gives CDR1 MNHEY, CDR2 SMNVEV (reference sequence). The CDR3 sequence is 14 residues long.

This clonotype was found a few times. The genes are TRBV11-2 and TRBJ2-2, with 11 bases that match TRBD2. Per the germline V gene, CDR1 is SGHAT and CDR2 is FQNNGV. V was pared by 5 bases and J by 6 bases, with 11 bases of the junction left unmatched. The CDR3 runs to 17 residues. CDR3 bases: TGTGCCAGCAGCCCAGGACTAGCGGGTCTCCGGTCCGGGGAGCTGTTTTTT. This codes for CASSPGLAGLRSGELFF.

In its sample, this clonotype was seen a few times. The genes are TRBV12-3 or TRBV12-4 and TRBJ2-2; 7 bases align to TRBD2. Trimming at V came to 3 bases and at J to 3 bases, leaving 10 bases not matched to a gene. CDR3 length equals 17 residues. The CDR3 sequence: CASSFRREWRDTGELFF. The CDR3 DNA reads as TGTGCCAGCAGTTTCAGGCGGGAGTGGCGAGACACCGGGGAGCTGTTTTTT.

J is TRBJ2-2 and V is TRBV6-5; tentatively, D is TRBD1 (5 bases). The ends were cut back, 0 bases at V and 1 base at J, with 9 bases in the middle. The CDR3 is made up of 16 amino acids. Germline CDR1 is MNHEY and CDR2 is SVGAGI. For the CDR3, the DNA is TGTGCCAGCAGTTACTCGATTCAGGGGAACACCGGGGAGCTGTTTTTT. Its protein product is CASSYSIQGNTGELFF.

In its sample, this clonotype was seen a few times. The rearrangement uses TRBV29-1 and TRBJ2-1; 9 positions agree with TRBD2. J lost 4 bases, V lost 4 bases, and 5 bases had no gene match. The CDR3 is 14 amino acids. Germline V lookup: CDR1 SQVTM, CDR2 ANQGSEA. CDR3 coding DNA: TGCAGCGTTGTTTTTGCGGGAGGGTACAATGAGCAGTTCTTC. Encoded protein: CSVVFAGGYNEQFF.

CDR3 protein: CASSPDSEQFF. Here the CDR3 DNA reads TGTGCCAGCAGTCCGGACTCAGAGCAGTTCTTC. V and J are TRBV12-3 or TRBV12-4 and TRBJ2-1, with a weak D call TRBD2 (5 bases). CDR3 length: 11 amino acids. V shed 5 bases and J shed 10 bases, with 9 bases lying between them.